This TCR beta chain was identified in a study of cytomegalovirus exposure and HLA in healthy donors. The PCR ran on 60 Vbeta and 13 Jbeta primers. TCRdb's table, derived via immunoSEQ multiplex PCR, lists solely in-frame clones and lacks some. The sample shows more than 150,000 clones, 70% to 90% of them seen only once. In germline, CDR1 is SGHNT, CDR2 YYREEE (reference sequence). The ends lost 4 bases at V and 3 bases at J; junction bases unmatched: 21. The CDR3 extends over 19 amino acids. Material for sequencing was PBMCs. This rearrangement joins TRBV5-4 to TRBJ1-1; TRBD1 matches 7 bases. This clonotype was obtained from a man between 18 and 35 years old in good health and CMV-seropositive. CDR3 sequence (DNA): TGTGCCAGCAGCCAGAGTTGGACAGGACTCGCCCGCACGTACACTGAAGCTTTCTTT. It translates to CASSQSWTGLARTYTEAFF.